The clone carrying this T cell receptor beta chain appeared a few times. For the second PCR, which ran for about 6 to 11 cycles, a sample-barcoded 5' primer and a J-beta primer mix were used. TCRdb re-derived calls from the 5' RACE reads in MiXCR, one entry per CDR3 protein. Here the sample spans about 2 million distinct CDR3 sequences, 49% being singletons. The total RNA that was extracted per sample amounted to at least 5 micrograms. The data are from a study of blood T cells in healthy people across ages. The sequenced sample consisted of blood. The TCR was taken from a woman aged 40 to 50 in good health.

CDR3 sequence reads: CSVRTGTGNSPLHF. CDR3 DNA: TGCAGCGTCAGAACCGGGACAGGCAATTCACCCCTCCACTTT. The genes are TRBV29-1 and TRBJ1-6, with 8 bases aligning to TRBD1. The CDR3 covers 14 residues. Germline V gene lookup returns CDR1 SQVTM and CDR2 ANQGSEA. The J segment lost 7 bases and the V segment lost 6 bases, leaving 8 bases of the junction unmatched. The variable domain in full, completed from reference TRBV29-1 and TRBJ1-6, reads SAVISQKPSRDICQRGTSLTIQCQVDSQVTMMFWYRQQPGQSLTLIATANQGSEATYESGFVIDKFPISRPNLTFSTLTVSNMSPEDSSIYLCSVRTGTGNSPLHFGNGTRLTVT.